Shown below are 9 T cell receptor beta chains from a single sample sequenced in a study of T cell clonality in common variable immunodeficiency. Sequenced by immunoSEQ multiplex PCR; TCRdb stores in-frame clones only, minus some. This repertoire lists fewer than 65,000 clones without singletons; around 0.8% sits in the top ten. Sequencing was performed on peripheral blood mononuclear cells. The receptors stem from a person between 18 and 75 years old in good health.

Regarding this clone: At one end the junction does not follow the germline gene, possibly because of a read error. Coverage ceases 3 residues before the CDR3 finishes, and the germline J gene fills in the end. The chain uses TRBV5-1 and TRBJ1-2; D is unresolved. The germline CDR1 and CDR2 sequences are SGHRS and YFSETQ. This CDR3 has 13 residues. Incomplete CDR3 DNA: TGCGCCAGCAGCTTGGTTGGCAACTACGGC. Translated, it gives CASSLVGNYG. The full CDR3 sequence reads CASSLVGNYGYTF.

This clone came up many times. The read ends 3 residues early relative to the CDR3; the germline J gene fills the gap. This chain connects TRBV10-1 to TRBJ1-4; tentative D call: TRBD1 (5 bases). The CDR3 consists of 15 residues. CDR1 is WNHNN, CDR2 SYGVQD, per germline (reference sequence). Trimming removed 0 bases at V and 8 bases at J, with 13 bases between. The part of the CDR3 DNA that was read is TGCGCCAGCAGTGAGTCTACAGGTATAAGGGAAAAA. This encodes CASSESTGIREK. The complete CDR3 sequence is CASSESTGIREKLFF.

This clone was recorded at least ten times. The DNA ends 3 residues before the CDR3 does, and the rest of the CDR3 is filled in from the germline J gene. This chain connects TRBV7-9 to TRBJ2-3, with 11 positions matching TRBD2. CDR1 is SEHNR and CDR2 is FQNEAQ in the germline V gene (reference sequence). V shed 2 bases and J 5 bases; nucleotides not matched to a gene: 3. This CDR3 has 15 residues. Partial CDR3 DNA: TGTGCCAGCAGCTTACTAGCGGGAGGTCAAGATACG. This sequence encodes CASSLLAGGQDT. The entire CDR3 protein reads CASSLLAGGQDTQYF.

With respect to this clone: Read sequence stops 3 residues before the CDR3 end, and the germline J gene provides the missing end. The chain uses TRBV19 and TRBJ2-4; D unclear. The CDR3 length is 12 residues. CDR1 is LNHDA, CDR2 SQIVND, per germline (reference sequence). CDR3 bases read: TGTGCCAGTAGAACCGACACTTACGGT. Translated: CASRTDTYG. The whole CDR3 protein reads CASRTDTYGQYF.

This clone has ten or more counts. The read comes to an end 3 residues before the CDR3 does, leaving the germline J gene to fill in the end. The chain recombines TRBV6-4 with TRBJ1-1, with TRBD1 identical over 9 bases. The CDR3 contains 14 residues. The germline gives CDR1 MRHNA, CDR2 SNTAGT. The CDR3: CASSENSGTGEAFF. CDR3 DNA (partial): TGTGCCAGCAGTGAAAACTCTGGGACAGGGGAA.

There are many counts of this clone. The CDR3 goes on 3 residues after the read ends, and that part is filled in from the germline J gene. The chain employs TRBV2 and TRBJ1-2; 8 bases are shared with TRBD1. CDR1 is SNHLY and CDR2 is FYNNEI in the germline V gene. The J segment lost 5 bases and the V segment lost 7 bases, leaving 12 bases of the junction unmatched. The CDR3 totals 15 residues. CDR3 region: CASKLEDRAIYGYTF. The part of the CDR3 DNA that was read is TGTGCCAGCAAACTAGAGGACAGGGCCATTTATGGC.

This clone was seen at least ten times. The read falls 3 residues short of the CDR3 end, and the missing part is taken from the germline J gene. This rearrangement joins TRBV30 to TRBJ2-5; D may be TRBD2 (6 bases). V was shortened by 5 bases and J by 2 bases, with 9 bases between the two germline ends. The V gene's germline CDR1 is GTSNPN and CDR2 SVGIG (reference sequence). This CDR3 comprises 12 residues. CDR3 loop: CAWAGLQETQYF. The CDR3 DNA, read in part, is TGTGCCTGGGCCGGACTACAAGAGACC. The full variable domain, completed using reference TRBV30 and TRBJ2-5, is SQTIHQWPATLVQPVGSPLSLECTVEGTSNPNLYWYRQAAGRGLQLLFYSVGIGQISSEVPQNLSASRPQDRQFILSSKKLLLSDSGFYLCAWAGLQETQYFGPGTRLLVL.

This clone was observed at least ten times. The read ends 3 residues shy of where the CDR3 ends; the end is completed using the germline J gene. The V call is TRBV7-6, the J call TRBJ1-1, with D possibly TRBD1 on 6 matching bases. CDR3 length: 14 amino acids. Germline V gene sequence: CDR1 SGHVS, CDR2 FNYEAQ. V lost 7 bases and J lost 1, with 13 bases in between. The chain's CDR3 is CASTPGHTNTEAFF. CDR3 bases read: TGTGCCAGCACCCCGGGACACACGAACACTGAA.

This clone was detected a few times. The read ends 3 residues shy of where the CDR3 ends; the end is completed using the germline J gene. This chain connects TRBV2 to TRBJ2-5; TRBD2 aligns across 10 bases. Trimming took 5 bases from V and 4 from J; bases not matched to a gene: 7. This CDR3 spans 15 amino acids. The germline CDR1 and CDR2 sequences are SNHLY and FYNNEI. The CDR3 region is CASSSLAGEGETQYF. The DNA read from the CDR3 is TGTGCCAGCAGTTCTCTAGCGGGAGAGGGAGAGACC.